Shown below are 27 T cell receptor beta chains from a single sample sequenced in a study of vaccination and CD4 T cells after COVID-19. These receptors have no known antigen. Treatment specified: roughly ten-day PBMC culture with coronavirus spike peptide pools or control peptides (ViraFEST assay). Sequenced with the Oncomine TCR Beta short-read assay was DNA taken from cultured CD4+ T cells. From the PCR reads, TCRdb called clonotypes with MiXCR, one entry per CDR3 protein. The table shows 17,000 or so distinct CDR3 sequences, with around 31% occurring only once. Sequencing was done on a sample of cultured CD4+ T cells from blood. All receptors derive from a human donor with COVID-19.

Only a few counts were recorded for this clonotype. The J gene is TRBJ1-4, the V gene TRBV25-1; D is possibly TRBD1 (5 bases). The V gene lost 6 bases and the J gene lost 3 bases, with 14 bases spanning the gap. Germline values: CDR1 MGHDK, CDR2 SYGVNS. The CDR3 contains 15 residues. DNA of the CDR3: TGTGCCAGCAGCCCCCTGGGGGGAGCTAATGAAAAACTGTTTTTT. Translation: CASSPLGGANEKLFF.

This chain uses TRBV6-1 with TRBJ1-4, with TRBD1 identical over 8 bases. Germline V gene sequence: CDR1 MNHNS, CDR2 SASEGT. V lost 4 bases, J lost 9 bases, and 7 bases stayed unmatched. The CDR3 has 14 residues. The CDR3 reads CASSVLGQAKKLFF. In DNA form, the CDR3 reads TGTGCCAGCAGTGTTCTGGGACAGGCGAAAAAACTGTTTTTT.

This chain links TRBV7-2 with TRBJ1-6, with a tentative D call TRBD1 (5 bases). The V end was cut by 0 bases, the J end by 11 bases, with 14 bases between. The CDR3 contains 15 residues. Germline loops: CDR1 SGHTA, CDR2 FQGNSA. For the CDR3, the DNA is TGTGCCAGCAGCTTAGCCAGACCGGGGGGACCACCCCTCCACTTT. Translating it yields CASSLARPGGPPLHF.

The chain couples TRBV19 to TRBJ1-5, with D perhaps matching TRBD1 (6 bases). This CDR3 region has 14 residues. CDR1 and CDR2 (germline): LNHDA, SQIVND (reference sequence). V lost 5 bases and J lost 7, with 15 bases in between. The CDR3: CASSVGTLEQPQHF. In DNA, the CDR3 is TGTGCCAGTAGTGTTGGGACATTAGAACAGCCCCAGCATTTT.

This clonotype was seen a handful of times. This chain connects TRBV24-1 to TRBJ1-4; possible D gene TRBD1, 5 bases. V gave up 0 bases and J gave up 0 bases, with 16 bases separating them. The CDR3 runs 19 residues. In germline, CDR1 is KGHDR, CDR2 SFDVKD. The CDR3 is CATSDLRPTDSATNEKLFF. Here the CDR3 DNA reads TGTGCCACCAGTGATTTGCGACCGACCGACAGCGCAACTAATGAAAAACTGTTTTTT.

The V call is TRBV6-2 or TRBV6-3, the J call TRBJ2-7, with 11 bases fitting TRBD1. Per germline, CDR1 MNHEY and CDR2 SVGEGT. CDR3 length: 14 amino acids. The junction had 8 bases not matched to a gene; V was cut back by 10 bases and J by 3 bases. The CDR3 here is CATFRTGGVYEQYF. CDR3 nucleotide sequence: TGTGCCACCTTCCGGACAGGGGGCGTCTACGAGCAGTACTTC.

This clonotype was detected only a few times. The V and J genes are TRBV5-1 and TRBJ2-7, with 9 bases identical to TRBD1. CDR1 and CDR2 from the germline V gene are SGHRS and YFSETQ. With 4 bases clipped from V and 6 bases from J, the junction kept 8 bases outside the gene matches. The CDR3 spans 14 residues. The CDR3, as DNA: TGCGCCAGCAGCAAGGGACAGGGACGCGGCGAGCAGTACTTC. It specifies CASSKGQGRGEQYF.

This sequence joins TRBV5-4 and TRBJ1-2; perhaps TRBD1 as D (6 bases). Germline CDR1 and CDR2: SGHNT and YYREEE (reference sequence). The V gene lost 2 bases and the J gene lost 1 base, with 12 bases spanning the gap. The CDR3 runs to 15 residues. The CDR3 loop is CASSFGRTDNYGYTF. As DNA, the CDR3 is TGTGCCAGCAGCTTCGGAAGGACAGATAACTATGGCTACACCTTC.

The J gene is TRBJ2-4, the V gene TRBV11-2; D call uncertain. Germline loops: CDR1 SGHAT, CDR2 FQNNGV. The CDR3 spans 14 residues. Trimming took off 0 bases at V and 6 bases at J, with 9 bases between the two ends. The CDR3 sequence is CASSLDRRPNIQYF. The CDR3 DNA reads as TGTGCCAGCAGCTTAGATAGACGGCCAAACATTCAGTACTTC.

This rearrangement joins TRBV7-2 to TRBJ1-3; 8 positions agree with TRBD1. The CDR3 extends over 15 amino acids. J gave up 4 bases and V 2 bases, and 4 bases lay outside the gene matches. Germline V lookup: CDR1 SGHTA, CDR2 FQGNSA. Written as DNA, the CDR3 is TGTGCCAGCAGCTTAAGGACAGGGACCGGAAACACCATATATTTT. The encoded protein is CASSLRTGTGNTIYF.

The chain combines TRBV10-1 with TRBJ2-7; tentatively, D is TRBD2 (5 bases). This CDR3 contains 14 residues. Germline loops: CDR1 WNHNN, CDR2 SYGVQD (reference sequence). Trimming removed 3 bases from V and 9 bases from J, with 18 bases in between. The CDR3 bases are TGCGCCAGCAGTGATCGGGATACCTACGATGGGCAGTACTTC. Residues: CASSDRDTYDGQYF.

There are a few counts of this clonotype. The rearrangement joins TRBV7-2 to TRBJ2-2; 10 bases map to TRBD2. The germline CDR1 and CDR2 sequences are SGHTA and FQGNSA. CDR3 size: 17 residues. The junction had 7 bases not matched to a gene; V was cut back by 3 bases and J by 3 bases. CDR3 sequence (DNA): TGTGCCAGCAGCTTGGGAGCGGGGGGGCCCGACACCGGGGAGCTGTTTTTT. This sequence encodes CASSLGAGGPDTGELFF.

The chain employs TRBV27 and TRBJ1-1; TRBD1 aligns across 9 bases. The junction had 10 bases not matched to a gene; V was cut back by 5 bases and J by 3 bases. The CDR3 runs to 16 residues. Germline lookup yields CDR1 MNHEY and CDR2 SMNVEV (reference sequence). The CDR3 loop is CASSLDRGNIHTEAFF. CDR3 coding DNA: TGTGCCAGCAGTCTAGACAGGGGGAACATCCACACTGAAGCTTTCTTT.

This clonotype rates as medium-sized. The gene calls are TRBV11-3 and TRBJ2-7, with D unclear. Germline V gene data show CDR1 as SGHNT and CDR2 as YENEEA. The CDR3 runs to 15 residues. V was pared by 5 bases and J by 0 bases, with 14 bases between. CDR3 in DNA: TGTGCCAGCAGCAAAGGAGCGTCAAGCTCCTACGAGCAGTACTTC. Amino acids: CASSKGASSSYEQYF.

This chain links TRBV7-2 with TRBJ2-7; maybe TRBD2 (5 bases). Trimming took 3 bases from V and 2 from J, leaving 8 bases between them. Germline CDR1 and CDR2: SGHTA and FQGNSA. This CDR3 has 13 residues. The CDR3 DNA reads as TGTGCCAGCAGCTTGGAGGCCCCCTACGAGCAGTACTTC. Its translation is CASSLEAPYEQYF.

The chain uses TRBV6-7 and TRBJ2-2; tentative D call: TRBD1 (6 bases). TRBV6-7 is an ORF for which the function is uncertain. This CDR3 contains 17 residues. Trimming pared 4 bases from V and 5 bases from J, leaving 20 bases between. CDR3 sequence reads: CASSLGHVKGGTGELFF. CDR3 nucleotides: TGTGCCAGCAGTTTGGGACACGTAAAGGGCGGTACCGGGGAGCTGTTTTTT.

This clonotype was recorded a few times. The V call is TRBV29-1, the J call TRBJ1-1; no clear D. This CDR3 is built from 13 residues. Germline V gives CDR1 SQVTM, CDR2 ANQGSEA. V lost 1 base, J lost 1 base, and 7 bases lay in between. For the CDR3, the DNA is TGCAGCGTTGAAGTCGGCGGGAACACTGAAGCTTTCTTT. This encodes CSVEVGGNTEAFF.

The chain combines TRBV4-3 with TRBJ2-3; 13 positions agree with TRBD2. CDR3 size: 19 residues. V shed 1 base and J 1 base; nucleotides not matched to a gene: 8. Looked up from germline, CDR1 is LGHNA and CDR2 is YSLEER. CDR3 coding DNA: TGCGCCAGCAGCCAAGCTACTAGCGGGGGGGCCGATGGCACAGATACGCAGTATTTT. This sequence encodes CASSQATSGGADGTDTQYF.

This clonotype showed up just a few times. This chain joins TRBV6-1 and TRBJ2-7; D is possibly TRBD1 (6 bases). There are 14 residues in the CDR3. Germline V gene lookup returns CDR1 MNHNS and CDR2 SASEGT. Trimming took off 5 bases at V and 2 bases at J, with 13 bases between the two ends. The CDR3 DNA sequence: TGTGCCAGCAGTCAAAGACAGGATCCCTACGAGCAGTACTTC. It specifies CASSQRQDPYEQYF.

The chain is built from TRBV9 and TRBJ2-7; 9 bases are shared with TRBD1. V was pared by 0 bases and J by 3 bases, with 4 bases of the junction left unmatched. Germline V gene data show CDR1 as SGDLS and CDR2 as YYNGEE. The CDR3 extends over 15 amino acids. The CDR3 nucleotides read TGTGCCAGCAGCGTAGACGGGACAGGGATCTACGAGCAGTACTTC. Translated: CASSVDGTGIYEQYF.

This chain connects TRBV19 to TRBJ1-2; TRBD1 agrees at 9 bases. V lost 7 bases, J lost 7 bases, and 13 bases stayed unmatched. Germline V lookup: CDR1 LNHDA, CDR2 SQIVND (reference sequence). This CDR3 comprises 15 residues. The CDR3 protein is CASTTGTGRGLGYTF. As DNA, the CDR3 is TGTGCCAGTACTACAGGGACAGGGCGAGGACTTGGCTACACCTTC.

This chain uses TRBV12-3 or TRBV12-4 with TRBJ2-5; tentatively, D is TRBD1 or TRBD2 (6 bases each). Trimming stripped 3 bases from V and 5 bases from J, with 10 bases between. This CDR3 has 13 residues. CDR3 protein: CASSFGGGETQYF. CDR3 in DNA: TGTGCCAGCAGTTTCGGGGGCGGGGAGACCCAGTACTTC.

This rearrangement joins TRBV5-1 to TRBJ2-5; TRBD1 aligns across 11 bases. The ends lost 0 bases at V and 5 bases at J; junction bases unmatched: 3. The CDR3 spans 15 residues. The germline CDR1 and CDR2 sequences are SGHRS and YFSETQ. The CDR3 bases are TGCGCCAGCAGCTTGGAGGGGACAGGGGGGGAGACCCAGTACTTC. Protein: CASSLEGTGGETQYF.

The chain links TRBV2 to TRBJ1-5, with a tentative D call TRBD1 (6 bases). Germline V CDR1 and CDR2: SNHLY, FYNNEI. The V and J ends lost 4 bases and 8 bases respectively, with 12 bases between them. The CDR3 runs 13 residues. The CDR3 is CASSVTGKEPQHF. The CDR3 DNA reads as TGTGCCAGCAGTGTAACAGGGAAAGAGCCCCAGCATTTT.

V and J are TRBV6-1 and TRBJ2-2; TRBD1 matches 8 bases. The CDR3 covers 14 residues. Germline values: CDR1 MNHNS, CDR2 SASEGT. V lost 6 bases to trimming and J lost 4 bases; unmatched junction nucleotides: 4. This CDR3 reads CASRSDRGTGELFF. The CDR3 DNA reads TGTGCCAGCAGATCCGACAGGGGCACCGGGGAGCTGTTTTTT.

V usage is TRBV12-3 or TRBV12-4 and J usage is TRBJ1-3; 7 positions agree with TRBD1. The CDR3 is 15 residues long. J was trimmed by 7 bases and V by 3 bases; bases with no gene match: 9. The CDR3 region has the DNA TGTGCCAGCAGTTTCAGGGACAGCCCCGCTAACACCATATATTTT. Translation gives CASSFRDSPANTIYF.

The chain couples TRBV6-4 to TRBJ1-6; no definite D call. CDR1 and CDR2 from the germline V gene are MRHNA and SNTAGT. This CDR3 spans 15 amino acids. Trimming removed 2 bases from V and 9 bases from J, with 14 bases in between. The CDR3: CASSDRNTPGSPLHF. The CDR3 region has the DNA TGTGCCAGCAGTGACAGAAATACCCCGGGTTCACCCCTCCACTTT.